The 22 T cell receptor beta chains listed next were all sequenced from one sample in a study of identical twins. TCRdb re-called the 5' RACE reads with MiXCR, one entry per CDR3 protein. The data hold roughly 1,500,000 distinct CDR3 sequences, with less than 35% observed a single time. The sequencing sample was made of cord blood. The source of these receptors is a newborn girl in good health.

This clonotype was detected many times. The genes are TRBV4-2 and TRBJ2-5; 7 nucleotides match TRBD1. V lost 1 base to trimming and J lost 1 base; unmatched junction nucleotides: 6. CDR3 size: 16 residues. Looked up from germline, CDR1 is LGHNA and CDR2 is YNFKEQ. The CDR3: CASSQVSTGTQETQYF. In DNA, the CDR3 is TGTGCCAGCAGCCAAGTTTCGACAGGGACCCAAGAGACCCAGTACTTC.

This clonotype is a singleton in its sample. A much larger clone sits a single nucleotide away, making a read error possible. The CDR3 region is CVSSASRDTQYF. Here the CDR3 DNA reads TGTGTCAGCAGCGCAAGCCGAGATACGCAGTATTTT. V usage is TRBV28 and J usage is TRBJ2-3; D not resolved. Germline assignment: CDR1 MDHEN and CDR2 SYDVKM. The CDR3 spans 12 residues.

This clonotype has only a few counts. The CDR3 sequence: CASSQRGHLRGGEAFF. The DNA for the CDR3 is TGTGCCAGCAGCCAACGGGGCCACCTCAGGGGAGGAGAAGCTTTCTTT. The chain uses TRBV3-1 and TRBJ1-1; D may be TRBD1 (6 bases). The V end lost 2 bases, the J end lost 8 bases, and 21 bases lay between the germline ends. The germline V gene encodes CDR1 LGHDT and CDR2 YNNKEL (reference sequence). The CDR3 contains 16 residues.

On this clonotype itself: A read error may explain this, as a much larger clone is one base away. The chain employs TRBV6-1 and TRBJ1-2; tentative D call: TRBD1 (5 bases). V was pared by 1 base and J by 7 bases, with 10 bases between. The CDR3 is made up of 13 amino acids. Germline V lookup: CDR1 MNHNS, CDR2 SASEGT. CDR3 sequence (DNA): TGTGCCAGCAGTGAAGTAGGGGAGGGTGGCTACACCTTC. Translating gives CASSEVGEGGYTF.

The chain carries TRBV28 and TRBJ2-7; D is unclear. Trimming removed 3 bases at V and 0 bases at J, with 12 bases between. The CDR3 runs 15 residues. The germline V gene has CDR1 MDHEN and CDR2 SYDVKM. CDR3 sequence reads: CASSLAGKSSYEQYF. The DNA of the CDR3 is TGTGCCAGCAGTTTGGCAGGAAAAAGCTCCTACGAGCAGTACTTC.

About this clonotype itself: Germline is not matched at one junction end, which may reflect a read error. The rearrangement joins TRBV7-7 to TRBJ2-5; TRBD2 aligns across 11 bases. CDR1 and CDR2 (germline): SSHAT, FNYEAQ (reference sequence). The CDR3 consists of 16 residues. The CDR3: CASSHSGRAGDNEQYF. CDR3 sequence (DNA): TGTGCTAGCAGCCATAGCGGGAGGGCCGGGGACAATGAGCAGTACTTC.

With regard to this clonotype: One end of the junction does not line up with germline, which may come from a read error. J is TRBJ2-4 and V is TRBV5-1; D may match TRBD1 or TRBD2 (5 bases each). This CDR3 spans 13 amino acids. The V gene's germline CDR1 is SGHRS and CDR2 YFSETQ. Here the CDR3 DNA reads TGCGCCAGCAGCTTAGGGACCAACAACATTCAGTACTTC. Amino acid sequence: CASSLGTNNIQYF.

The V call is TRBV20-1, the J call TRBJ2-7, with TRBD2 matching 8 bases. The CDR3 totals 15 residues. V shed 1 base, J shed 2 bases, and the junction held 7 bases outside the gene matches. Germline V lookup: CDR1 DFQATT, CDR2 SNEGSKA (reference sequence). The CDR3 sequence is CSARVGTGGAYEQYF. DNA of the CDR3: TGCAGTGCTAGAGTCGGTACGGGAGGGGCCTACGAGCAGTACTTC.

In regard to this clonotype: A much larger clone sits a single nucleotide away, making a read error possible. The rearrangement uses TRBV27 and TRBJ2-5, with 9 bases that match TRBD2. V was pared by 3 bases and J by 7 bases, with 12 bases of the junction left unmatched. Germline V gives CDR1 MNHEY, CDR2 SMNVEV (reference sequence). The CDR3 contains 16 residues. DNA of the CDR3: TGTGCCAGCAGTTTGCCTTTAGCGGGAGTGGGTGGGACCCAGTACTTC. Translating it yields CASSLPLAGVGGTQYF.

The rearrangement uses TRBV5-1 and TRBJ1-2, with 7 bases matching TRBD1. There are 14 residues in the CDR3. Germline V gives CDR1 SGHRS, CDR2 YFSETQ. Trimming removed 7 bases from V and 2 bases from J; junction bases left unmatched: 8. The CDR3: CASRDTTGNYGYTF. In nucleotides, the CDR3 is TGCGCCAGCCGAGATACGACAGGGAACTATGGCTACACCTTC. Full variable domain (missing parts from reference TRBV5-1 and TRBJ1-2): KAGVTQTPRYLIKTRGQQVTLSCSPISGHRSVSWYQQTPGQGLQFLFEYFSETQRNKGNFPGRFSGRQFSNSRSEMNVSTLELGDSALYLCASRDTTGNYGYTFGSGTRLTVV.

This chain links TRBV7-2 with TRBJ2-2; a weak D match, TRBD2 (6 bases). V was cut by 3 bases and J by 0 bases, with 11 bases left in between. There are 16 residues in the CDR3. Germline CDR1 reads SGHTA; CDR2 reads FQGNSA. In nucleotides, the CDR3 is TGTGCCAGCAGCTTGACTAGTACAACGAACACCGGGGAGCTGTTTTTT. Translated: CASSLTSTTNTGELFF.

This clonotype was counted between two and nine times. The gene calls are TRBV3-1 and TRBJ2-7, with a weak D call TRBD1 (6 bases). There are 15 residues in the CDR3. Germline CDR1 is LGHDT and CDR2 is YNNKEL (reference sequence). Trimming stripped 3 bases from V and 4 bases from J, with 16 bases between. Written as DNA, the CDR3 is TGTGCCAGCAGCCAGGGGGCGGAATACGGATACGAGCAGTACTTC. Protein product: CASSQGAEYGYEQYF.

The chain has TRBV7-2 and TRBJ2-7, with 7 bases aligning to TRBD1. With 1 base clipped from V and 1 base from J, the junction kept 7 bases outside the gene matches. Germline V gene lookup returns CDR1 SGHTA and CDR2 FQGNSA. This CDR3 spans 16 amino acids. DNA of the CDR3: TGTGCCAGCAGCTTAGGGGGACAGTTGTTATCCTACGAGCAGTACTTC. This encodes CASSLGGQLLSYEQYF.

This clonotype showed up just a few times. This chain connects TRBV20-1 to TRBJ2-7; 10 bases map to TRBD1. CDR1 is DFQATT and CDR2 is SNEGSKA in the germline V gene (reference sequence). The CDR3 runs to 14 residues. V dropped 0 bases and J dropped 5; count of bases not matched to a gene: 4. CDR3 in amino acids: CSARDGTGVNEQYF. For the CDR3, the DNA is TGCAGTGCTAGAGATGGGACAGGGGTCAACGAGCAGTACTTC.

This clonotype showed up just a few times. V and J are TRBV7-2 and TRBJ1-5; no firm D call. CDR1 SGHTA and CDR2 FQGNSA come from the germline V gene. The CDR3 is 13 amino acids. V lost 1 base and J lost 5, with 6 bases in between. The CDR3 reads CASSLDADQPQHF. For the CDR3, the DNA is TGTGCCAGCAGCTTAGACGCTGATCAGCCCCAGCATTTT.

This clonotype was found a few times. The chain carries TRBV7-2 and TRBJ2-3; 9 bases line up with TRBD1. V was clipped by 2 bases and J by 1 base; unmatched bases: 10. This CDR3 is 18 amino acids long. CDR1 is SGHTA, CDR2 FQGNSA, per germline. CDR3 sequence (DNA): TGTGCCAGCAGCTTAAGGAATCCGGGACAGGGAGGCACAGATACGCAGTATTTT. Translating it yields CASSLRNPGQGGTDTQYF.

This clonotype was observed a few times. This sequence joins TRBV6-1 and TRBJ1-1; D is unresolved. CDR3 length: 14 amino acids. The germline V gene has CDR1 MNHNS and CDR2 SASEGT. Trimming shortened V by 4 bases and J by 0 bases, and 9 bases separated the two germline ends. CDR3 amino acids: CASSGHALNTEAFF. The DNA of the CDR3 is TGTGCCAGCAGTGGCCACGCTTTGAACACTGAAGCTTTCTTT.

This chain links TRBV20-1 with TRBJ2-7, with 8 bases matching TRBD2. Germline V gene lookup returns CDR1 DFQATT and CDR2 SNEGSKA (reference sequence). Unmatched junction bases numbered 8, after V lost 3 bases and J lost 1 base. This CDR3 contains 15 residues. The CDR3 DNA is TGCAGTGCTAGTGAGAGCGGGAGTCTTTCCTACGAGCAGTACTTC. It specifies CSASESGSLSYEQYF.

A few counts support this clonotype. The J gene is TRBJ1-4, the V gene TRBV28; 9 bases align to TRBD1. In germline, CDR1 is MDHEN, CDR2 SYDVKM. The J segment lost 8 bases and the V segment lost 1 base, leaving 2 bases of the junction unmatched. CDR3 length: 14 residues. CDR3: CASSLLTGGEKLFF. CDR3 bases: TGTGCCAGCAGTTTATTGACAGGGGGGGAAAAACTGTTTTTT.

This chain connects TRBV28 to TRBJ1-5; no clear D. Germline V gives CDR1 MDHEN, CDR2 SYDVKM. CDR3 length: 13 amino acids. Trimming left V 10 bases short and J 2 bases short, with 12 bases between. CDR3 in DNA: TGTGCCACCCAAGTTGACCGCAATCAGCCCCAGCATTTT. This sequence encodes CATQVDRNQPQHF. The complete variable domain, with remaining parts taken from reference TRBV28 and TRBJ1-5, reads DVKVTQSSRYLVKRTGEKVFLECVQDMDHENMFWYRQDPGLGLRLIYFSYDVKMKEKGDIPEGYSVSREKKERFSLILESASTNQTSMYLCATQVDRNQPQHFGDGTRLSIL.

CDR3 DNA: TGTGCCAGCAGCGCCTCCCGTCTAGCGGGGGGAGCGGCAGATACGCAGTATTTT. Translation: CASSASRLAGGAADTQYF. The chain couples TRBV7-2 to TRBJ2-3, with 11 bases lining up with TRBD2. V lost 5 bases and J lost 4; bases outside the gene matches: 14. Per the germline V gene, CDR1 is SGHTA and CDR2 is FQGNSA. This CDR3 spans 18 amino acids.

The chain combines TRBV5-1 with TRBJ2-3; 13 positions match TRBD2. V dropped 4 bases and J dropped 3; count of bases not matched to a gene: 5. This CDR3 has 16 residues. Germline CDR1 and CDR2: SGHRS and YFSETQ. CDR3: CASSQLTSGRTDTQYF. The CDR3 nucleotides are TGCGCCAGCAGCCAGTTGACTAGCGGGAGGACAGATACGCAGTATTTT.